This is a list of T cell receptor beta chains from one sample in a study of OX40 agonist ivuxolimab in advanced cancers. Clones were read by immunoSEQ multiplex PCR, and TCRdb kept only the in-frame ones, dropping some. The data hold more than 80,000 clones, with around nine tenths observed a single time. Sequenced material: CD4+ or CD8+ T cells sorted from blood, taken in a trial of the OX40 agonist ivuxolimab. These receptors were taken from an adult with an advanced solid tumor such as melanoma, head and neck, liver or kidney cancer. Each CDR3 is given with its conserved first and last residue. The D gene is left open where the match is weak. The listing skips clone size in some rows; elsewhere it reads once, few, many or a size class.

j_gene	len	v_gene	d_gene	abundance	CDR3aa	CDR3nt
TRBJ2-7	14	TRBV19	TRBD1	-	CASSQGQGGYEQYF	TGTGCCAGTAGTCAAGGACAGGGTGGTTACGAGCAGTACTTC
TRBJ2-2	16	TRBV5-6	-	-	CASRFGGGTNTGELFF	TGTGCCAGCAGGTTCGGAGGGGGCACCAACACCGGGGAGCTGTTTTTT
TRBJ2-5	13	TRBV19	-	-	CASSRTLQETQYF	TGTGCCAGTAGTAGGACACTCCAAGAGACCCAGTACTTC
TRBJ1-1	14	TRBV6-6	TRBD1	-	CASIKRQGGTEAFF	TGTGCCAGCATTAAAAGACAGGGGGGCACTGAAGCTTTCTTT
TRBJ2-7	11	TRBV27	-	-	CASSPSYEQYF	TGTGCCAGCAGTCCCTCCTACGAGCAGTACTTC
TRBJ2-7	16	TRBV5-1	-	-	CASSYGGQPPTHEQYF	TGCGCCAGCAGCTACGGCGGACAGCCCCCCACTCACGAGCAGTACTTC
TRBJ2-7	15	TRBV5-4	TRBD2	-	CASSLATSGVYEQYF	TGTGCCAGCAGCTTGGCTACTAGCGGGGTCTACGAGCAGTACTTC
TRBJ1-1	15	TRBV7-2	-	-	CASSLEGLLNTEAFF	TGTGCCAGCAGCTTAGAAGGACTGCTGAACACTGAAGCTTTCTTT
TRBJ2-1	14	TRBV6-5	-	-	CASSYSTGYNEQFF	TGTGCCAGCAGTTACTCGACCGGGTACAATGAGCAGTTCTTC
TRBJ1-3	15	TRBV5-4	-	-	CASSPGSSSGNTIYF	TGTGCCAGCAGCCCGGGCAGCAGCTCTGGAAACACCATATATTTT
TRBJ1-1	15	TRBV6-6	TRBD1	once	CASRGSWTGDTEAFF	TGTGCCAGCAGGGGTAGTTGGACAGGGGACACTGAAGCTTTCTTT
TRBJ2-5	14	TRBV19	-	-	CASSTGEAGETQYF	TGTGCCAGTAGCACAGGGGAGGCTGGAGAGACCCAGTACTTC
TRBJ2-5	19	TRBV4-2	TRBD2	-	CASSQVVAGGPSIPWAQYF	TGTGCCAGCAGCCAAGTGGTGGCGGGGGGGCCCTCCATTCCTTGGGCCCAGTACTTC
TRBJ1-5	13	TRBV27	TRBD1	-	CASSSDRAQPQHF	TGTGCCAGCAGTTCGGACAGGGCTCAGCCCCAGCATTTT
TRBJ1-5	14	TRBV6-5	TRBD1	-	CASSPGQVPWPQHF	TGTGCCAGCAGTCCCGGACAGGTACCCTGGCCCCAGCATTTT
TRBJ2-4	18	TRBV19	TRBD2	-	CASSMPPGGGKAKNIQYF	TGTGCCAGTAGTATGCCCCCTGGCGGGGGAAAGGCCAAAAACATTCAGTACTTC
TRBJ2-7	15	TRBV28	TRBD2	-	CASSQGLAGAYEQYF	TGTGCCAGCAGCCAGGGACTAGCGGGTGCCTACGAGCAGTACTTC
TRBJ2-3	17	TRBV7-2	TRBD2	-	CASSSLPGLALTDTQYF	TGTGCCAGCAGCTCTCTACCTGGACTAGCGCTCACAGATACGCAGTATTTT
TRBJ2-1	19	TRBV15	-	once	CATSRGSPRIGIAYNEQFF	TGTGCCACCAGCAGAGGGTCCCCCCGAATAGGAATAGCCTACAATGAGCAGTTCTTC
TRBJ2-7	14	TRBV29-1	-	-	CSVEIWGGPSEQYF	TGCAGCGTTGAAATCTGGGGGGGGCCATCCGAGCAGTACTTC
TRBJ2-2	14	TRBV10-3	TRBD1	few	CAITWTGATGELFF	TGTGCCATCACCTGGACAGGGGCTACCGGGGAGCTGTTTTTT
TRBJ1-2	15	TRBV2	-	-	CASSEALQPNYGYTF	TGTGCCAGCAGTGAAGCACTACAGCCTAACTATGGCTACACCTTC
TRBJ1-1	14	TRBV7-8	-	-	CASSFPSLNTEAFF	TGTGCCAGCAGCTTTCCCAGTCTGAACACTGAAGCTTTCTTT
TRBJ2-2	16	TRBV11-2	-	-	CASSFRRGPNTGELFF	TGTGCCAGCAGCTTTCGGCGGGGGCCGAACACCGGGGAGCTGTTTTTT
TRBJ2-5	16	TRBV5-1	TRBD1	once	CASSYNRRDSGETQYF	TGCGCCAGCAGTTACAACCGACGGGACAGTGGTGAGACCCAGTACTTC
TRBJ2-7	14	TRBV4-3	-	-	CASSQELGWNEQYF	TGCGCCAGCAGCCAAGAACTAGGGTGGAACGAGCAGTACTTC
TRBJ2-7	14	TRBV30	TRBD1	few	CAWRAGTGFHEQYF	TGTGCCTGGAGGGCCGGGACAGGGTTCCACGAGCAGTACTTC
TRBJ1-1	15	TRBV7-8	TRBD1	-	CASSSLQGGLAEAFF	TGTGCCAGCAGCTCCCTTCAGGGGGGTTTGGCTGAAGCTTTCTTT
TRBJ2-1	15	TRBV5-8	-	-	CASSLLGGRDNEQFF	TGTGCCAGCAGCTTGCTAGGGGGTAGGGACAATGAGCAGTTCTTC
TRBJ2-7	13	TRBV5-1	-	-	CASSLTWGAEQYF	TGCGCCAGCAGCTTGACGTGGGGGGCCGAGCAGTACTTC
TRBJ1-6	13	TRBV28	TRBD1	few	CASGTGVNSPLHF	TGTGCCAGCGGGACAGGGGTGAATTCACCCCTCCACTTT
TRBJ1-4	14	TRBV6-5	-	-	CASSTGRRNEKLFF	TGTGCCAGCAGTACGGGACGGCGGAATGAAAAACTGTTTTTT
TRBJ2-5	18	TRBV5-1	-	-	CASSLHRPRDTLGETQYF	TGCGCCAGCAGCTTGCACCGCCCGCGGGACACACTGGGAGAGACCCAGTACTTC
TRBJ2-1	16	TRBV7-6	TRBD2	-	CASSNSGLAGVGEQFF	TGTGCCAGCAGCAATTCGGGACTAGCGGGGGTCGGTGAGCAGTTCTTC
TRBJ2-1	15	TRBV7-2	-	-	CASSLRGSSYNEQFF	TGTGCCAGCAGCTTGAGGGGGAGCTCCTACAATGAGCAGTTCTTC
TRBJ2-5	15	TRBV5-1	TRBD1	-	CASSFSTGASQTQYF	TGCGCCAGCAGCTTTTCGACAGGGGCGTCTCAGACCCAGTACTTC
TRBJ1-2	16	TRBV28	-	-	CASSYPPGRESYGYTF	TGTGCCAGCAGTTACCCCCCGGGACGAGAGAGTTATGGCTACACCTTC
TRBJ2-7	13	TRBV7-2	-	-	CASSSNGGFEQYF	TGTGCCAGCAGCTCCAACGGCGGGTTCGAGCAGTACTTC
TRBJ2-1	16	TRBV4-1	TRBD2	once	CASSQDIGGTYNEQFF	TGCGCCAGCAGCCAAGATATCGGGGGGACCTACAATGAGCAGTTCTTC
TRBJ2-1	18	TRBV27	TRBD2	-	CASSFFGLAGPPGNEQFF	TGTGCCAGCAGTTTTTTCGGACTAGCGGGTCCCCCGGGGAATGAGCAGTTCTTC
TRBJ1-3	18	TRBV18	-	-	CASSPVGTQGLSGNTIYF	TGTGCCAGCTCACCGGTCGGGACTCAGGGTCTTTCTGGAAACACCATATATTTT
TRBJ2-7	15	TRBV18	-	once	CASSPPTGRPYEQYF	TGTGCCAGCTCACCACCGACGGGGCGCCCCTACGAGCAGTACTTC
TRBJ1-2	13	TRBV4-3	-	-	CASSQDRGTGYTF	TGCGCCAGCAGCCAAGATCGAGGAACTGGCTACACCTTC
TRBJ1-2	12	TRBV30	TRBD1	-	CAHGQGRYGYTF	TGTGCCCATGGACAGGGGCGCTATGGCTACACCTTC
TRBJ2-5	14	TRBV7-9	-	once	CASSLVGGQETQYF	TGTGCCAGCAGCTTAGTCGGCGGACAAGAGACCCAGTACTTC
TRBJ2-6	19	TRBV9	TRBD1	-	CASSLTGTAQYSGANVLTF	TGTGCCAGCAGCTTAACCGGGACAGCGCAATACTCTGGGGCCAACGTCCTGACTTTC
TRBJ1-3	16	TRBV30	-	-	CAWSVRRTFSGNTIYF	TGTGCCTGGAGTGTACGACGGACGTTCTCTGGAAACACCATATATTTT
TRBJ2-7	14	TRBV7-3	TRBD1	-	CASSSDRGSSEQYF	TGTGCCAGCAGCTCGGACAGGGGATCAAGTGAGCAGTACTTC
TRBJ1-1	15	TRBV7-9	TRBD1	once	CASSLRGQPNTEAFF	TGTGCCAGCAGCTTAAGGGGACAGCCAAACACTGAAGCTTTCTTT
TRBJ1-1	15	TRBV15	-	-	CATSMLQGALTEAFF	TGTGCCACCAGCATGCTCCAAGGGGCTCTCACTGAAGCTTTCTTT
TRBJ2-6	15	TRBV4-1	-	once	CASSQQGSGANVLTF	TGCGCCAGCAGCCAGCAGGGCTCTGGGGCCAACGTCCTGACTTTC
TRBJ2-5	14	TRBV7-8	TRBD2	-	CASSFSGVQETQYF	TGTGCCAGCAGCTTTAGCGGGGTACAAGAGACCCAGTACTTC
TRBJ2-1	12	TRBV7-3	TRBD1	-	CASSIGGYEQFF	TGTGCCAGCAGCATAGGGGGCTATGAGCAGTTCTTC